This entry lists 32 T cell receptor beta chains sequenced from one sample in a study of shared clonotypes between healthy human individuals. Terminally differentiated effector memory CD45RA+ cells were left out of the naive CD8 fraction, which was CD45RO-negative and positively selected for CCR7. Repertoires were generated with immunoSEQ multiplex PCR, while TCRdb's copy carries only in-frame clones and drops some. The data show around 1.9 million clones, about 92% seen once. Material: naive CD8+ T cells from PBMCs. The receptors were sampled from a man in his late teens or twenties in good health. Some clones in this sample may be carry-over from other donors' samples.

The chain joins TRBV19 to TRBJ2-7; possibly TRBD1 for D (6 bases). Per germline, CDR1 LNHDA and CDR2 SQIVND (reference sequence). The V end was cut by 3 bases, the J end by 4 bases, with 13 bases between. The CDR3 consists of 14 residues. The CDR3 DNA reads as TGTGCCAGTAGTATCCAGGACGGACAGTACGAGCAGTACTTC. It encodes CASSIQDGQYEQYF.

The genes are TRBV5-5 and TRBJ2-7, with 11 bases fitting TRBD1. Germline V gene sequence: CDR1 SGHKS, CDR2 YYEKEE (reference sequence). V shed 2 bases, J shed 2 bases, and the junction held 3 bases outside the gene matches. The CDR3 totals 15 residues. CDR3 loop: CASSLWTGGPYEQYF. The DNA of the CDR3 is TGTGCCAGCAGCTTATGGACAGGGGGCCCCTACGAGCAGTACTTC. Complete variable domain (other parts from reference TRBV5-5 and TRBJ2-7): DAGVTQSPTHLIKTRGQQVTLRCSPISGHKSVSWYQQVLGQGPQFIFQYYEKEERGRGNFPDRFSARQFPNYSSELNVNALLLGDSALYLCASSLWTGGPYEQYFGPGTRLTVT.

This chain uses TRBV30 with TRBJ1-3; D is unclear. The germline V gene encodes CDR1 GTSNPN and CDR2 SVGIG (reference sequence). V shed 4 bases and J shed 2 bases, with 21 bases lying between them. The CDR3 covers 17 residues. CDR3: CAWTLGLTPVPGNTIYF. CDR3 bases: TGTGCCTGGACTCTGGGTCTTACCCCCGTCCCTGGAAACACCATATATTTT.

Here the CDR3 DNA reads TGCGCCAACCCAGTGGGGGGATTCCCCTACGAGCAGTACTTC. Residues: CANPVGGFPYEQYF. V gene TRBV10-1 combines with J gene TRBJ2-7, with D possibly TRBD2 on 6 matching bases. V was trimmed by 10 bases and J by 2 bases, leaving 18 bases between them. The CDR3 length is 14 residues. Germline CDR1 reads WNHNN; CDR2 reads SYGVQD (reference sequence).

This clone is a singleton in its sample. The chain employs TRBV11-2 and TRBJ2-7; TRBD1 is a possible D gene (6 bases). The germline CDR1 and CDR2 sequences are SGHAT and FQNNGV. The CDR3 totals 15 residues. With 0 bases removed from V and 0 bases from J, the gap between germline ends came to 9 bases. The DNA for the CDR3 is TGTGCCAGCAGCTTAGACACAGGGAGCTCCTACGAGCAGTACTTC. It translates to CASSLDTGSSYEQYF.

CDR3 DNA sequence: TGTGCCAGTACTAGCGGGAGGGCCTTTCAACTACTGGCCAATGAGCAGTTCTTC. Its protein product is CASTSGRAFQLLANEQFF. J is TRBJ2-1 and V is TRBV2, with 13 bases that match TRBD2. Germline V gene sequence: CDR1 SNHLY, CDR2 FYNNEI. The V gene end was trimmed by 9 bases and the J gene end by 6 bases; junction bases not matched to a gene: 17. CDR3 length equals 18 residues.

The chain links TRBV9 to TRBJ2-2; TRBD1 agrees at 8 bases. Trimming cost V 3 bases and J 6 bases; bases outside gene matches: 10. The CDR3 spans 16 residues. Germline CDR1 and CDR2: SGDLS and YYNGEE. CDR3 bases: TGTGCCAGCAGCGCATCAGGGGGCCTAAAGGCCGGGGAGCTGTTTTTT. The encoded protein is CASSASGGLKAGELFF.

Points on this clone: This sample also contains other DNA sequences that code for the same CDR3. As DNA, the CDR3 is TGTGCCAGCAGTGAACGGTACGAGCAGTACTTC. This codes for CASSERYEQYF. The J gene is TRBJ2-7, the V gene TRBV6-1; no firm D call. Trimming left V 2 bases short and J 4 bases short, with 3 bases between. Germline lookup yields CDR1 MNHNS and CDR2 SASEGT. The CDR3 runs to 11 residues.

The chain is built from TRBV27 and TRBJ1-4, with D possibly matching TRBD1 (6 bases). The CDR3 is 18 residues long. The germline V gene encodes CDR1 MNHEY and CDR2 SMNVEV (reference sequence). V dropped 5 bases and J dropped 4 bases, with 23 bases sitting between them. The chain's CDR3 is CASSPAGGQGMNNEKLFF. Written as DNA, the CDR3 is TGTGCCAGCAGTCCCGCGGGCGGGCAGGGGATGAATAATGAAAAACTGTTTTTT.

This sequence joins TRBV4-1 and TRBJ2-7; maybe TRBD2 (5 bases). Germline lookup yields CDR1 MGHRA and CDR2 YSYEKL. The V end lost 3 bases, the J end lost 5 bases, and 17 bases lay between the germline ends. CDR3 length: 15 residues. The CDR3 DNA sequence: TGCGCCAGCAGCCAGGTTGGAGGTATATTCCACGAGCAGTACTTC. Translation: CASSQVGGIFHEQYF.

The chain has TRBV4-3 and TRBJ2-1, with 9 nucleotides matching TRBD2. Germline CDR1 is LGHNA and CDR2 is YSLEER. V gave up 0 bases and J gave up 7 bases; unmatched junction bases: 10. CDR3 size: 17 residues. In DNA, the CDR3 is TGCGCCAGCAGCCAAGACCTGACTAGCGGACCATCTAATGAGCAGTTCTTC. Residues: CASSQDLTSGPSNEQFF.

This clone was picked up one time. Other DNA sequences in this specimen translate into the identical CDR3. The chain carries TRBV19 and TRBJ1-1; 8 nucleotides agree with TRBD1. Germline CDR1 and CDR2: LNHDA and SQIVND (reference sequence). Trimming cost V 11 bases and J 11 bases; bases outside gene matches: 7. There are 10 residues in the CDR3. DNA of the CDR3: TGTGCCTCATCACAGGGGGAGGCTTTCTTT. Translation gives CASSQGEAFF.

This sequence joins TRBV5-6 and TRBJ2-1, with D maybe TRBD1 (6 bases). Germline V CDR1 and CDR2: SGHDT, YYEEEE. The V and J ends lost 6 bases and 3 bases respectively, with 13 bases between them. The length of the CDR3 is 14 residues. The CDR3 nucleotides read TGTGCCAGCACCCGCACAGGGTACTACAATGAGCAGTTCTTC. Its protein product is CASTRTGYYNEQFF.

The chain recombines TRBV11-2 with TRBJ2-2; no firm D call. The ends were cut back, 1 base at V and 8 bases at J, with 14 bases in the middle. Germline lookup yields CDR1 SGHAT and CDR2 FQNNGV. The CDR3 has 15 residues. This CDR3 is CASSLVAVVSGELFF. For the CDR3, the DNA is TGTGCCAGCAGCTTAGTGGCCGTTGTGTCTGGGGAGCTGTTTTTT.

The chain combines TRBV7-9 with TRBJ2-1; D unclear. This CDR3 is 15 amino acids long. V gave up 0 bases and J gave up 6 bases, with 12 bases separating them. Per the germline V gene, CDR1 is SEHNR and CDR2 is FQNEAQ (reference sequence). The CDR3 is CASSLAAGRINEQFF. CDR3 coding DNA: TGTGCCAGCAGCTTAGCGGCAGGACGTATCAATGAGCAGTTCTTC.

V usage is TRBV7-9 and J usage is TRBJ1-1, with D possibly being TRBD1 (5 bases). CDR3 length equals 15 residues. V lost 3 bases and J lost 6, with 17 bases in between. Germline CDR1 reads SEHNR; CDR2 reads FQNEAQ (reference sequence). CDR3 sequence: CASSLGREISAEAFF. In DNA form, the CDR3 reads TGTGCCAGCAGCTTGGGCAGGGAGATTTCCGCTGAAGCTTTCTTT.

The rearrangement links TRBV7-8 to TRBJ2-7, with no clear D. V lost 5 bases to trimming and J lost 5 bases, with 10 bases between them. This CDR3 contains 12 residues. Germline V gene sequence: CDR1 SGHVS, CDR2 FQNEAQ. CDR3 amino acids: CASSPGPHEQYF. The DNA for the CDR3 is TGTGCCAGCAGCCCGGGCCCCCACGAGCAGTACTTC. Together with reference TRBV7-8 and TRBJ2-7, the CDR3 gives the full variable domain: GAGVSQSPRYKVAKRGQDVALRCDPISGHVSLFWYQQALGQGPEFLTYFQNEAQLDKSGLPSDRFFAERPEGSVSTLKIQRTQQEDSAVYLCASSPGPHEQYFGPGTRLTVT.

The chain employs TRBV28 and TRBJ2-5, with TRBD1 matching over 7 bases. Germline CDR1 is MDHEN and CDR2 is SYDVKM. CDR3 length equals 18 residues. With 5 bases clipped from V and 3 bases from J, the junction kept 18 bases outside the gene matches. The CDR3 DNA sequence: TGTGCCAGCAGTACTGAACAGACCGGGACAGCCGGTGAAGAGACCCAGTACTTC. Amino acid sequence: CASSTEQTGTAGEETQYF.

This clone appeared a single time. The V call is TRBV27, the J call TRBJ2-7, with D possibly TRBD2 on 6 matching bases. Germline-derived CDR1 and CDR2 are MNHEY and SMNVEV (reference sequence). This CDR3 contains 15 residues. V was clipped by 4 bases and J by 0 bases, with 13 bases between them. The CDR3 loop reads CASSSPTRGSYEQYF. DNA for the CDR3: TGTGCCAGCAGTTCCCCGACTAGAGGCTCCTACGAGCAGTACTTC.

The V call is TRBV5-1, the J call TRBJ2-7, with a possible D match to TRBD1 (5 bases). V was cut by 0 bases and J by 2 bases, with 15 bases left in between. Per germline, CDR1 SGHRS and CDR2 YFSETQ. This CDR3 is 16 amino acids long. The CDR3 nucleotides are TGCGCCAGCAGCTTGGTCCAGGGATACGTACCCTACGAGCAGTACTTC. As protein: CASSLVQGYVPYEQYF.

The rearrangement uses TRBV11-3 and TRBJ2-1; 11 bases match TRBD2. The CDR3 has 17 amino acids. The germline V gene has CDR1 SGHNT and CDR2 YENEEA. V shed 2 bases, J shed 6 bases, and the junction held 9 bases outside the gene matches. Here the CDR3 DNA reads TGTGCCAGCAGCTTAAGTATGGCGACTAGCGGGGCCAATGAGCAGTTCTTC. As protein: CASSLSMATSGANEQFF.

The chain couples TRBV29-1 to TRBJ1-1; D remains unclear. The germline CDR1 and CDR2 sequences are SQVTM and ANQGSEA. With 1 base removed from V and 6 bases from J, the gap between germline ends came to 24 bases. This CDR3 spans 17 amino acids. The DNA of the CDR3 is TGCAGCGTTGAAGGGGGAAGCGTCGAGGGTTGGAGGGCTGAAGCTTTCTTT. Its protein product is CSVEGGSVEGWRAEAFF.

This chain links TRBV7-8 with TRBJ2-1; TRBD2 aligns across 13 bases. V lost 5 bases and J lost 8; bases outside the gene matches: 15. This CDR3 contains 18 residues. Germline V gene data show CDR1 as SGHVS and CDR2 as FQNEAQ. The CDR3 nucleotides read TGTGCCAGCAGCCAGGGGTTCCGCTCGGGACTAGCGGGACATGAGCAGTTCTTC. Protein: CASSQGFRSGLAGHEQFF.

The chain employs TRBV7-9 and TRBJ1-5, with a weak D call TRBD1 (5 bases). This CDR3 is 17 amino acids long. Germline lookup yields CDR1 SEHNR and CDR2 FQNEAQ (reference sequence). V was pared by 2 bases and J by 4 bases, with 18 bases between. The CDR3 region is CASSLTQLGDYNQPQHF. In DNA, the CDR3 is TGTGCCAGCAGCTTAACGCAGTTGGGGGATTATAATCAGCCCCAGCATTTT.

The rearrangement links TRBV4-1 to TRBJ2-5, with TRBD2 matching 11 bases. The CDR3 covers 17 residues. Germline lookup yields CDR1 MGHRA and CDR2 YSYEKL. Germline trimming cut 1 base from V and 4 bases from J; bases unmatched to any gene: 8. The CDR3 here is CASSQVLAGGWGETQYF. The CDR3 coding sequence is TGCGCCAGCAGCCAAGTCCTAGCGGGAGGATGGGGAGAGACCCAGTACTTC.

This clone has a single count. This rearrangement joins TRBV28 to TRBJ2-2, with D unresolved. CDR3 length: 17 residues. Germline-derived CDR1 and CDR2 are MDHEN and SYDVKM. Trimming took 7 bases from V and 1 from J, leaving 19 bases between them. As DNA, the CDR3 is TGTGCCAGCAAAACCCACAAGAGACGGTTGAACACCGGGGAGCTGTTTTTT. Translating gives CASKTHKRRLNTGELFF. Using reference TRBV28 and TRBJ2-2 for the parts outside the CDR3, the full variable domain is DVKVTQSSRYLVKRTGEKVFLECVQDMDHENMFWYRQDPGLGLRLIYFSYDVKMKEKGDIPEGYSVSREKKERFSLILESASTNQTSMYLCASKTHKRRLNTGELFFGEGSRLTVL.

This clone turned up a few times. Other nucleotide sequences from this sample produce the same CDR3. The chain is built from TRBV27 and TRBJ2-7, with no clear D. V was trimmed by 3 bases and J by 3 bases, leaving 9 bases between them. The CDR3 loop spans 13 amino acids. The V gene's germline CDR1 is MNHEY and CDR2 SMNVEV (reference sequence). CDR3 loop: CASSFGRNYEQYF. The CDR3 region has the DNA TGTGCCAGCAGTTTTGGGCGGAACTACGAGCAGTACTTC.

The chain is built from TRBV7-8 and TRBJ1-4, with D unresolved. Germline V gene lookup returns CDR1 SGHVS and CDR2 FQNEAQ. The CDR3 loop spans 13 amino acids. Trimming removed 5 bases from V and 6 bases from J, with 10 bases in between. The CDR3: CASSRLRDEKLFF. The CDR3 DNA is TGTGCCAGCAGCCGTCTTCGGGATGAAAAACTGTTTTTT.

CDR3 region: CASSWSSKTYEQYF. The CDR3 nucleotides read TGTGCCAGCAGCTGGTCTAGCAAGACCTACGAGCAGTACTTC. J is TRBJ2-7 and V is TRBV5-6; D might be TRBD2 (5 bases). V was cut by 3 bases and J by 2 bases, with 12 bases left in between. In germline, CDR1 is SGHDT, CDR2 YYEEEE. This CDR3 contains 14 residues.

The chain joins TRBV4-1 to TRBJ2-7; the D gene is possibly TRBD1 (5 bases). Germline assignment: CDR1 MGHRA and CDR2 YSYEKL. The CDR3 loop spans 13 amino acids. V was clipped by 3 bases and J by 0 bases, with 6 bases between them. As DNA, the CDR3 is TGCGCCAGCAGCCATAGGGGCTCCTACGAGCAGTACTTC. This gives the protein CASSHRGSYEQYF.

CDR3 nucleotides: TGTGCCAGCAGCTTGGGGGACGCAACTAATGAAAAACTGTTTTTT. Its translation: CASSLGDATNEKLFF. The chain uses TRBV5-6 and TRBJ1-4; perhaps TRBD1 as D (5 bases). The V gene lost 0 bases and the J gene lost 0 bases, with 6 bases spanning the gap. Germline V gives CDR1 SGHDT, CDR2 YYEEEE. This CDR3 is built from 15 residues.

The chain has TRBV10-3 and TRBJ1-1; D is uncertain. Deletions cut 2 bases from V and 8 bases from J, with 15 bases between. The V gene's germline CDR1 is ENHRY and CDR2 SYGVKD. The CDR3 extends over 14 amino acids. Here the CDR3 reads CAISETGMLKEAFF. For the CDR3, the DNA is TGTGCCATCAGTGAGACCGGTATGTTAAAAGAAGCTTTCTTT.